This T cell receptor (beta chain) was observed in a study of shared clonotypes between healthy human individuals. This clone was recorded only once. Its antigen is as yet unknown. The study, taken as a whole, reports: Sequencing depth was expected to influence donor clonotype sharing.

The V gene lost 5 bases and the J gene lost 6 bases, with 16 bases spanning the gap. CDR3 length: 15 residues. The germline V gene has CDR1 SGHNT and CDR2 YENEEA. Using immunoSEQ multiplex PCR, the repertoire was profiled, and TCRdb retains in-frame clones only, with some absent. The sample records 400,000 to 550,000 clones, roughly 78% being singletons. The source is a woman between 35 and 50 years old in good health. Some clones in this sample may be carry-over from other donors' samples. The rearrangement links TRBV11-3 to TRBJ2-2, with a possible D match to TRBD2 (7 bases). The material sequenced was PBMCs. In nucleotides, the CDR3 is TGTGCCAGCAGCACCGGAGGGGGAGGGCCCGGGGAGCTGTTTTTT. Translation: CASSTGGGGPGELFF.